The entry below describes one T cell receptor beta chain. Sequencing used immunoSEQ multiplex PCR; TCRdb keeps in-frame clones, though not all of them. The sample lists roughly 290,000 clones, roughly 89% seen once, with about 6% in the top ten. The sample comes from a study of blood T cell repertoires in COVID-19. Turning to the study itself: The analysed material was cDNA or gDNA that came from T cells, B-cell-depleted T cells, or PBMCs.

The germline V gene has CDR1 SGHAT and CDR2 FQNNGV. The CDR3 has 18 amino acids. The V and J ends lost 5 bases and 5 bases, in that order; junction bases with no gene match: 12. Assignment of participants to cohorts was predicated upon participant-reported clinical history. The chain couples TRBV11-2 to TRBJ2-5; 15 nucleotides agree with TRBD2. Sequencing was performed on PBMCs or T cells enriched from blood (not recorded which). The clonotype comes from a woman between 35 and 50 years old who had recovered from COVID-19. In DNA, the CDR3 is TGTGCCAGCAGCAGAGAGGGACTAGCGGGAGGAGGCGCGGAGACCCAGTACTTC. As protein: CASSREGLAGGGAETQYF.